These 12 T cell receptor beta chains originate from one sample sequenced in a study of shared clonotypes between healthy human individuals. Profiled with immunoSEQ multiplex PCR; TCRdb holds only in-frame clones, not every one. The data contain roughly 2,000,000 clones, 93% of them singletons. Naive CD8 cells lacked CD45RO and underwent positive selection for CCR7, leaving out terminally differentiated effector memory CD45RA+ cells. The sequencing sample was made of naive CD8+ T cells from PBMCs. All receptors derive from a man aged 18 to 35 in good health. Some clones in this sample may be carry-over from other donors' samples.

This chain joins TRBV30 and TRBJ2-1; D is ambiguous. The CDR3 totals 13 residues. Deletions cut 0 bases from V and 8 bases from J, with 11 bases between. In germline, CDR1 is GTSNPN, CDR2 SVGIG (reference sequence). The CDR3 sequence: CAWSVLRRDEQFF. CDR3 nucleotides: TGTGCCTGGAGTGTTCTCCGGCGCGATGAGCAGTTCTTC.

V and J are TRBV4-3 and TRBJ2-5; D not certain. This CDR3 is 16 amino acids long. Trimming took 0 bases from V and 4 from J, leaving 15 bases between them. The germline V gene has CDR1 LGHNA and CDR2 YSLEER. The DNA for the CDR3 is TGCGCCAGCAGCCAAGAAGGGATACAAGGACGAGAGACCCAGTACTTC. As protein: CASSQEGIQGRETQYF.

V and J are TRBV7-9 and TRBJ1-1; possible D gene TRBD1, 5 bases. The CDR3 extends over 14 amino acids. The V end was cut by 8 bases, the J end by 6 bases, with 19 bases between. Germline V gives CDR1 SEHNR, CDR2 FQNEAQ (reference sequence). The CDR3 DNA reads as TGTGCCAGCGGGCCGGGTGGGGCTAGGTCTGAAGCTTTCTTT. Its translation is CASGPGGARSEAFF. The variable domain in full, with the rest retrieved from reference TRBV7-9 and TRBJ1-1, is DTGVSQNPRHKITKRGQNVTFRCDPISEHNRLYWYRQTLGQGPEFLTYFQNEAQLEKSRLLSDRFSAERPKGSFSTLEIQRTEQGDSAMYLCASGPGGARSEAFFGQGTRLTVV.

Of note for this clone: A much bigger clone sits one base away, suggesting this may be a read error. The sample contains more than one DNA sequence encoding this CDR3. The chain joins TRBV5-1 to TRBJ2-7; no firm D call. The CDR3 runs to 11 residues. V was pared by 0 bases and J by 5 bases, with 3 bases between. Looked up from germline, CDR1 is SGHRS and CDR2 is YFSETQ. CDR3 residues: CASSLGHEQYF. CDR3 bases: TGCGCCAGCAGCTTGGGCCACGAGCAGTACTTC.

For this clone: The same CDR3 is also encoded by other DNA sequences in this sample. Written as DNA, the CDR3 is TGTGCCAGCAGTTTATCCCCCGGCCTGAACACTGAAGCTTTCTTT. Its protein is CASSLSPGLNTEAFF. The genes are TRBV28 and TRBJ1-1; D remains unclear. The V end was cut by 1 base, the J end by 0 bases, with 9 bases between. This CDR3 is built from 15 residues. The germline V gene encodes CDR1 MDHEN and CDR2 SYDVKM.

A word on this clone: Other DNA sequences within the sample encode an identical CDR3. The chain is built from TRBV28 and TRBJ2-7; D is uncertain. There are 11 residues in the CDR3. The V gene's germline CDR1 is MDHEN and CDR2 SYDVKM. The V and J ends lost 3 bases and 2 bases respectively, with 2 bases between them. The CDR3 DNA is TGTGCCAGCAGTTTCGCCTACGAGCAGTACTTC. Protein product: CASSFAYEQYF. Full variable domain (outside the CDR3, taken from reference TRBV28 and TRBJ2-7): DVKVTQSSRYLVKRTGEKVFLECVQDMDHENMFWYRQDPGLGLRLIYFSYDVKMKEKGDIPEGYSVSREKKERFSLILESASTNQTSMYLCASSFAYEQYFGPGTRLTVT.

The chain recombines TRBV19 with TRBJ2-2; TRBD2 is a possible D gene (5 bases). The CDR3 spans 16 residues. Between the trimmed V and J ends, which lost 6 bases and 6 bases, there was a span of 20 bases. The germline CDR1 and CDR2 sequences are LNHDA and SQIVND (reference sequence). The DNA for the CDR3 is TGTGCCAGTAGCTCCCCCGGGGAGTTGGTCGCCGGGGAGCTGTTTTTT. Its protein product is CASSSPGELVAGELFF.

The chain links TRBV9 to TRBJ1-1, with 7 bases lining up with TRBD1. This CDR3 contains 14 residues. V lost 2 bases, J lost 9 bases, and 10 bases stayed unmatched. Germline values: CDR1 SGDLS, CDR2 YYNGEE. The CDR3 spells CASSVQGGTSKAFF. The CDR3 region has the DNA TGTGCCAGCAGCGTCCAGGGGGGCACAAGCAAAGCTTTCTTT.

This chain joins TRBV10-1 and TRBJ2-1; D is uncertain. In germline, CDR1 is WNHNN, CDR2 SYGVQD (reference sequence). Trimming removed 6 bases from V and 8 bases from J, with 20 bases in between. The CDR3 covers 15 residues. In DNA form, the CDR3 reads TGCGCCAGCAGCCCGGTGCGGCTAGTTGGGCATGAGCAGTTCTTC. It encodes CASSPVRLVGHEQFF.

This clone was observed a single time. The chain combines TRBV7-9 with TRBJ2-7; 8 bases are a match to TRBD2. Germline V CDR1 and CDR2: SEHNR, FQNEAQ (reference sequence). This CDR3 comprises 12 residues. Trimming took 8 bases from V and 0 from J; bases not matched to a gene: 0. The CDR3: CASGTSSYEQYF. CDR3 bases: TGTGCCAGCGGGACTAGCTCCTACGAGCAGTACTTC.

The chain is built from TRBV5-1 and TRBJ2-7; the D call may be TRBD1 or TRBD2 (5 bases each). V dropped 4 bases and J dropped 2 bases, with 13 bases sitting between them. The V gene's germline CDR1 is SGHRS and CDR2 YFSETQ. The CDR3 spans 14 residues. CDR3 nucleotide sequence: TGCGCCAGCAGCCGGGACCCAAGGGCCTACGAGCAGTACTTC. This encodes CASSRDPRAYEQYF.

The CDR3 sequence is CASSLYRSEQFF. In DNA, the CDR3 is TGTGCCAGCAGCTTGTACCGGAGTGAGCAGTTCTTC. The rearrangement links TRBV5-6 to TRBJ2-1; D gene uncertain. The CDR3 contains 12 residues. CDR1 SGHDT and CDR2 YYEEEE come from the germline V gene. V was trimmed by 1 base and J by 9 bases, leaving 8 bases between them.